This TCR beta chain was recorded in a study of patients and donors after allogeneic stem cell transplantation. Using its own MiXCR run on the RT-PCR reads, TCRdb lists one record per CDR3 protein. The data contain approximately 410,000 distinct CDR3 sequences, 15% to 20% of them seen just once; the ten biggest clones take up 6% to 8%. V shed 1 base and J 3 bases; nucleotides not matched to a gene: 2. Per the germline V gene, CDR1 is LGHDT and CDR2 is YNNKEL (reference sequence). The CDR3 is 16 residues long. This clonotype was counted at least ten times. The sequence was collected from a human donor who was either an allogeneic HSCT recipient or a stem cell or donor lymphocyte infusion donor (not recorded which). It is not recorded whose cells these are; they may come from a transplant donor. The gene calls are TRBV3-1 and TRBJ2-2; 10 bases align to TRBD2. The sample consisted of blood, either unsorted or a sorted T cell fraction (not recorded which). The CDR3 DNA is TGTGCCAGCAGCCAAGCTAGCGGGGGATACACCGGGGAGCTGTTTTTT. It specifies CASSQASGGYTGELFF.